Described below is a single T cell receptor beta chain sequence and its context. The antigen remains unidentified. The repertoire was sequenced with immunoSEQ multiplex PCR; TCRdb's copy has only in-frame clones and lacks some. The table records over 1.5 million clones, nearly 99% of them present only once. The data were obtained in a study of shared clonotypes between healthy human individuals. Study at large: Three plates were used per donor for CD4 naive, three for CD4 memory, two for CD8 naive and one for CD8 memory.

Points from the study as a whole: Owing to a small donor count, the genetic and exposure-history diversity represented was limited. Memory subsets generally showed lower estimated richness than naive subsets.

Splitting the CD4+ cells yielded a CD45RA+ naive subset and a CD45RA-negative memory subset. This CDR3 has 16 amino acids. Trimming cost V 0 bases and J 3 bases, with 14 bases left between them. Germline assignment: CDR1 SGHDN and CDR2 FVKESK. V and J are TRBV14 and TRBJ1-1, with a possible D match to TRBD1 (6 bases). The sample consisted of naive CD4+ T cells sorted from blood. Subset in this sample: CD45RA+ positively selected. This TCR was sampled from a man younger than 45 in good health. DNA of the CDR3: TGTGCCAGCAGCCAAGAGGGCAACAACAGGGACACTGAAGCTTTCTTT. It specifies CASSQEGNNRDTEAFF.